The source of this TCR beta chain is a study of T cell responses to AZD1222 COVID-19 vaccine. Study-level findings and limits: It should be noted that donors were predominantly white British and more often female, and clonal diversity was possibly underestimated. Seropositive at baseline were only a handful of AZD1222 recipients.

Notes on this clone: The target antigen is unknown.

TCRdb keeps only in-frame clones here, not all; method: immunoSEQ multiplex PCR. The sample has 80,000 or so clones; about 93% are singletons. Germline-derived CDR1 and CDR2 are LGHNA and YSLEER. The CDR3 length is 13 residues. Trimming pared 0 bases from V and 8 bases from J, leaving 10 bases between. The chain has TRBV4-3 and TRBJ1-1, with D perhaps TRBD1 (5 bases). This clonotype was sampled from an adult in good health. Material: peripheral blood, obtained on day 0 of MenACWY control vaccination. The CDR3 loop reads CASSQEGAREAFF. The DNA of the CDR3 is TGCGCCAGCAGCCAAGAAGGGGCTCGGGAAGCTTTCTTT.